This TCR beta chain derives from a study of T cell repertoires in cytomegalovirus infection. Regarding the study as a whole: Predominance within the ex vivo response was attributable to HLA-C-restricted CMV-specific TCR beta clonotypes.

Via MiXCR, TCRdb re-called the reads, giving one row per CDR3 protein. The table lists nearly 650,000 distinct CDR3 sequences, more than 20% of them singletons. The CDR3 covers 18 residues. Germline assignment: CDR1 SGHVS and CDR2 FNYEAQ. V dropped 0 bases and J dropped 0; count of bases not matched to a gene: 10. This clonotype was counted only a few times. Its target is unknown. V is TRBV7-6 and J is TRBJ1-1, with 7 positions matching TRBD1. This receptor was taken from a human donor in good health (CMV status not recorded). Some clones in this sample may be carry-over from other donors' samples. The sequencing sample was made of CD8+ T cells from PBMCs. The CDR3, as DNA: TGTGCCAGCAGCTTAGCGCAGGCAGGGGGGTACATGAACACTGAAGCTTTCTTT. It encodes CASSLAQAGGYMNTEAFF.